These 28 T cell receptor beta chains originate from one sample sequenced in a study of response to subunit inactivated influenza vaccine. TCRdb itself ran the RT-PCR reads through MiXCR, one entry per CDR3 protein. The sample has around 470,000 distinct CDR3 sequences, roughly 7.6% seen once; the top ten hold approximately 14%. The sequenced sample was PBMCs from blood, obtained around 25 months after vaccination. The receptors derive from a man aged 50 to 69 who received an inactivated influenza vaccine.

This clonotype appeared a few times. The V call is TRBV11-2, the J call TRBJ2-2, with no clear D. CDR3 size: 16 residues. CDR1 is SGHAT, CDR2 FQNNGV, per germline. The V gene lost 5 bases and the J gene lost 2 bases, with 15 bases spanning the gap. DNA of the CDR3: TGTGCCAGCAGCGCATGGGCAGGTGATAACACCGGGGAGCTGTTTTTT. Protein product: CASSAWAGDNTGELFF.

The sample holds a few counts of this clonotype. The chain uses TRBV20-1 and TRBJ2-1; the D gene could be TRBD1 or TRBD2 (6 bases each). The germline gives CDR1 DFQATT, CDR2 SNEGSKA (reference sequence). V dropped 6 bases and J dropped 1 base, with 13 bases sitting between them. This CDR3 region has 14 residues. The CDR3 sequence is CSARGGRSYNEQFF. The CDR3 DNA sequence: TGCAGTGCCCGAGGGGGGCGGTCCTACAATGAGCAGTTCTTC.

The genes are TRBV7-6 and TRBJ2-7, with a possible D match to TRBD1 (6 bases). Trimming took 5 bases from V and 6 from J, leaving 17 bases between them. In germline, CDR1 is SGHVS, CDR2 FNYEAQ. The CDR3 covers 14 residues. For the CDR3, the DNA is TGTGCCAGCAGCCTTGAATCCAGGGGAATCGAGCAGTACTTC. Residues: CASSLESRGIEQYF.

This clonotype has just a few counts. The chain employs TRBV11-2 and TRBJ2-3; TRBD2 matches at 10 bases. Germline-derived CDR1 and CDR2 are SGHAT and FQNNGV. The junction had 10 bases not matched to a gene; V was cut back by 6 bases and J by 1 base. The CDR3 loop spans 17 amino acids. The CDR3 loop is CASRQNPLAGGTDTQYF. CDR3 in DNA: TGTGCCAGCAGACAAAACCCCCTAGCGGGGGGCACAGATACGCAGTATTTT.

The sample holds a few counts of this clonotype. The V and J genes are TRBV6-4 and TRBJ2-5; no firm D call. The V gene lost 7 bases and the J gene lost 5 bases, with 17 bases spanning the gap. The CDR3 is made up of 14 amino acids. Germline V gene lookup returns CDR1 MRHNA and CDR2 SNTAGT. The CDR3 DNA is TGTGCCAGCACCGAAATTGGCAGTAGGGAGACCCAGTACTTC. It encodes CASTEIGSRETQYF.

This clonotype was detected a few times. The chain couples TRBV19 to TRBJ2-7, with D possibly matching TRBD1 (5 bases). Trimming left V 3 bases short and J 5 bases short, with 5 bases between. The CDR3 has 11 residues. Germline CDR1 LNHDA, CDR2 SQIVND (reference sequence). The CDR3 loop reads CASSIRDEQYF. CDR3 bases: TGTGCCAGTAGTATCAGGGACGAGCAGTACTTC.

This clonotype was detected many times. The CDR3 region has the DNA TGCGCCAGCAGCTCGCGGACTAGCGGGGACCTCACAGATACGCAGTATTTT. Protein product: CASSSRTSGDLTDTQYF. The chain links TRBV5-1 to TRBJ2-3; the match to TRBD2 covers 12 bases. The junction had 7 bases not matched to a gene; V was cut back by 3 bases and J by 2 bases. The germline CDR1 and CDR2 sequences are SGHRS and YFSETQ. This CDR3 region has 17 residues.

This rearrangement joins TRBV27 to TRBJ2-5, with TRBD1 matching 9 bases. V gave up 5 bases and J gave up 4 bases; unmatched junction bases: 11. In germline, CDR1 is MNHEY, CDR2 SMNVEV (reference sequence). This CDR3 comprises 16 residues. The CDR3 protein is CASSTLRDRAGETQYF. For the CDR3, the DNA is TGTGCCAGCAGTACGCTCCGGGACAGGGCCGGAGAGACCCAGTACTTC.

This clonotype has a count of ten or more. V gene TRBV28 combines with J gene TRBJ1-1, with a possible D match to TRBD1 (6 bases). V gave up 5 bases and J gave up 6 bases, with 13 bases separating them. Germline V CDR1 and CDR2: MDHEN, SYDVKM. This CDR3 contains 13 residues. The CDR3 reads CASSILRGSEAFF. Written as DNA, the CDR3 is TGTGCCAGCAGTATACTCAGGGGATCTGAAGCTTTCTTT.

This clonotype was observed many times. The CDR3 protein is CASSRTGVTYEQYF. The CDR3 DNA follows: TGTGCCAGTAGTAGGACGGGGGTGACCTACGAGCAGTACTTC. This chain connects TRBV19 to TRBJ2-7; D might be TRBD2 (6 bases). The CDR3 loop spans 14 amino acids. In germline, CDR1 is LNHDA, CDR2 SQIVND (reference sequence). V was trimmed by 4 bases and J by 2 bases, leaving 12 bases between them.

This clonotype was detected a few times. The chain combines TRBV27 with TRBJ2-7; D is perhaps TRBD2 (6 bases). V lost 8 bases and J lost 5, with 22 bases in between. CDR1 and CDR2 from the germline V gene are MNHEY and SMNVEV (reference sequence). The CDR3 contains 15 residues. CDR3 region: CASSSRAGSFHEQYF. For the CDR3, the DNA is TGTGCCAGCTCTAGTAGAGCGGGCAGTTTCCACGAGCAGTACTTC.

This clonotype showed up many times. The chain joins TRBV20-1 to TRBJ1-4; possible D gene TRBD1, 5 bases. This CDR3 has 15 amino acids. The ends were cut back, 3 bases at V and 0 bases at J, with 11 bases in the middle. Looked up from germline, CDR1 is DFQATT and CDR2 is SNEGSKA (reference sequence). The CDR3 region is CSARPGGTTNEKLFF. The CDR3 bases are TGCAGTGCTAGGCCGGGGGGGACAACTAATGAAAAACTGTTTTTT.

This clonotype came up many times. V and J are TRBV6-1 and TRBJ2-3; no clear D gene. The CDR3 has 14 residues. V shed 6 bases and J shed 9 bases, with 19 bases lying between them. Germline CDR1 is MNHNS and CDR2 is SASEGT. The CDR3 loop is CASSRPAGNRTQYF. CDR3 nucleotide sequence: TGTGCCAGCAGCCGCCCGGCCGGTAATAGGACGCAGTATTTT.

The table lists this clonotype with many counts. The rearrangement links TRBV12-3 or TRBV12-4 to TRBJ1-5; 9 bases align to TRBD1. The CDR3 length is 15 residues. V dropped 0 bases and J dropped 4; count of bases not matched to a gene: 1. The CDR3 DNA reads TGTGCCAGCAGTTTAGCGGACAGGGGTAATCAGCCCCAGCATTTT. Its translation: CASSLADRGNQPQHF.

This clonotype was counted a few times. This chain uses TRBV6-1 with TRBJ2-7; D is uncertain. The germline V gene has CDR1 MNHNS and CDR2 SASEGT. There are 14 residues in the CDR3. V lost 6 bases, J lost 5 bases, and 17 bases lay in between. In DNA, the CDR3 is TGTGCCAGCAGATTTCTTGTAACATCGGACGAGCAGTACTTC. The encoded protein is CASRFLVTSDEQYF.

The V and J genes are TRBV5-1 and TRBJ2-5; D gene uncertain. Trimming cost V 5 bases and J 2 bases, with 16 bases left between them. From germline, CDR1 is SGHRS and CDR2 YFSETQ. This CDR3 has 15 residues. CDR3 in DNA: TGCGCCAGCAGGAGAGGCCAGAACTTACAAGAGACCCAGTACTTC. Amino acid sequence: CASRRGQNLQETQYF.

In nucleotides, the CDR3 is TGCGCCAGCAGCTTAGCGGGGGGCTGGACAGATACGCAGTATTTT. Encoded protein: CASSLAGGWTDTQYF. The rearrangement uses TRBV5-1 and TRBJ2-3, with 9 positions matching TRBD2. This CDR3 is built from 15 residues. Germline trimming cut 2 bases from V and 3 bases from J; bases unmatched to any gene: 4. Germline loops: CDR1 SGHRS, CDR2 YFSETQ.

Ten or more counts support this clonotype. CDR3 sequence reads: CASSLASGAYNEQFF. CDR3 in DNA: TGCGCCAGCAGCTTGGCTAGCGGGGCCTACAATGAGCAGTTCTTC. The chain employs TRBV5-1 and TRBJ2-1, with 9 nucleotides matching TRBD2. The CDR3 is 15 amino acids. The V gene's germline CDR1 is SGHRS and CDR2 YFSETQ. The V segment lost 0 bases and the J segment 2 bases; nucleotides outside the gene matches: 0.

This clonotype has only a few counts. The rearrangement joins TRBV10-3 to TRBJ2-7; D unresolved. In germline, CDR1 is ENHRY, CDR2 SYGVKD. The CDR3 totals 14 residues. Trimming took off 5 bases at V and 4 bases at J, with 15 bases between the two ends. DNA of the CDR3: TGTGCCATCAGTTCCCAGACCGAGGCGTACGAGCAGTACTTC. This codes for CAISSQTEAYEQYF.

This clonotype showed up just a few times. The rearrangement joins TRBV9 to TRBJ2-2; D gene uncertain. Germline CDR1 SGDLS, CDR2 YYNGEE. The V gene lost 3 bases and the J gene lost 2 bases, with 8 bases spanning the gap. The CDR3 totals 14 residues. The CDR3 reads CASSAFVNTGELFF. CDR3 nucleotides: TGTGCCAGCAGCGCTTTCGTAAACACCGGGGAGCTGTTTTTT.

This clonotype was seen a handful of times. CDR3 region: CASRGGQGNTDTQYF. Written as DNA, the CDR3 is TGTGCCAGCAGAGGGGGACAGGGAAACACAGATACGCAGTATTTT. The V and J genes are TRBV12-3 or TRBV12-4 and TRBJ2-3; TRBD1 agrees at 9 bases. The CDR3 covers 15 residues. J gave up 2 bases and V 6 bases, and 6 bases lay outside the gene matches.

The gene calls are TRBV7-2 and TRBJ1-1; unclear D gene. The CDR3 runs to 12 residues. Trimming removed 0 bases at V and 11 bases at J, with 10 bases between. CDR1 and CDR2 from the germline V gene are SGHTA and FQGNSA. The CDR3 coding sequence is TGTGCCAGCAGCTTAGCGTGGGAGGACGCTTTCTTT. As protein: CASSLAWEDAFF.

V and J are TRBV11-2 and TRBJ2-3, with D unresolved. The V end was cut by 1 base, the J end by 5 bases, with 7 bases between. This CDR3 contains 13 residues. CDR1 is SGHAT and CDR2 is FQNNGV in the germline V gene. CDR3 loop: CASSLGVRDTQYF. The CDR3 DNA reads TGTGCCAGCAGCTTAGGAGTCAGAGATACGCAGTATTTT.

This sequence joins TRBV6-1 and TRBJ2-1; 7 bases map to TRBD2. The CDR3 is 15 amino acids. The ends lost 7 bases at V and 6 bases at J; junction bases unmatched: 12. CDR1 and CDR2 from the germline V gene are MNHNS and SASEGT. In nucleotides, the CDR3 is TGTGCCAGCACCCCGGAGCGGGGACCACTCAATGAGCAGTTCTTC. As protein: CASTPERGPLNEQFF.

In its sample, this clonotype was seen many times. The genes are TRBV5-1 and TRBJ1-1, with D tentatively TRBD1 (6 bases). Germline V lookup: CDR1 SGHRS, CDR2 YFSETQ. The V end lost 3 bases, the J end lost 1 base, and 10 bases lay between the germline ends. The CDR3 sequence is 14 residues long. CDR3 protein: CASSSSTGNTEAFF. The CDR3 region has the DNA TGCGCCAGCAGCTCATCGACAGGGAACACTGAAGCTTTCTTT.

The chain combines TRBV5-1 with TRBJ2-7; tentatively, D is TRBD2 (5 bases). CDR1 and CDR2 from the germline V gene are SGHRS and YFSETQ. Deletions cut 2 bases from V and 2 bases from J, with 11 bases between. The CDR3 length is 14 residues. Here the CDR3 DNA reads TGCGCCAGCAGCTTTAGCGTTTCAACCTACGAGCAGTACTTC. It is translated as CASSFSVSTYEQYF.

In this sample, this clonotype turned up many times. V gene TRBV12-3 or TRBV12-4 combines with J gene TRBJ2-3, with 10 bases that match TRBD2. The CDR3 is 15 residues long. The J segment lost 6 bases and the V segment lost 5 bases, leaving 8 bases of the junction unmatched. This chain's CDR3 is CASSAISGGQDTQYF. CDR3 nucleotide sequence: TGTGCCAGCAGTGCAATTAGCGGGGGGCAGGATACGCAGTATTTT.

The chain combines TRBV3-1 with TRBJ2-7, with 7 bases lining up with TRBD1. Germline CDR1 LGHDT, CDR2 YNNKEL (reference sequence). CDR3 size: 15 residues. Trimming took 5 bases from V and 5 from J; bases not matched to a gene: 12. The CDR3 coding sequence is TGTGCCAGCAGCTACTTCCCCGGGACAGTAAACGAGCAGTACTTC. Translating gives CASSYFPGTVNEQYF.